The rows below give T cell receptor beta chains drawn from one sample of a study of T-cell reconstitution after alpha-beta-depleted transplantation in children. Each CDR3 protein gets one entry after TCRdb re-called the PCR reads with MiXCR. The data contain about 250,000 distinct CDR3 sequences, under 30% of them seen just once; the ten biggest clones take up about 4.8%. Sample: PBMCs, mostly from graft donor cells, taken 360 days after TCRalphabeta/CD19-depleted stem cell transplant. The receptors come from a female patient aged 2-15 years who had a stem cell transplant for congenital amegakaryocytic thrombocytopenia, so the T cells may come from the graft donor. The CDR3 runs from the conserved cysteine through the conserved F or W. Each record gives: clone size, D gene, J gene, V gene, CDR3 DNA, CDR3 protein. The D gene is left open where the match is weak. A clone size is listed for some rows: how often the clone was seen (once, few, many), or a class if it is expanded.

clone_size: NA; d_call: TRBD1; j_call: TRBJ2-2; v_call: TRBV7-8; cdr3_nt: TGTGCCAGCAGCCAACCCGGGACAGGGAACACCGGGGAGCTGTTTTTT; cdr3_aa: CASSQPGTGNTGELFF
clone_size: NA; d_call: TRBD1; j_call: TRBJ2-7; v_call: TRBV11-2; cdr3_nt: TGTGCCAGCAGACCAAGAGACAGGGTGGGGCAGTACTTC; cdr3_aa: CASRPRDRVGQYF
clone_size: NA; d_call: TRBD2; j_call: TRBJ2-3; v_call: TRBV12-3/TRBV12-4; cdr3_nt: TGTGCCAGCAGCATACTAGCGGGGTATACGCAGTATTTT; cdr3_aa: CASSILAGYTQYF
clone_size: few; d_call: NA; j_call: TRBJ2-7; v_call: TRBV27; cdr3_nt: TGTGCCAGCAGTAAGGGTGGGGTTTTGCGAGGCTCCTACGAGCAGTACTTC; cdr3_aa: CASSKGGVLRGSYEQYF
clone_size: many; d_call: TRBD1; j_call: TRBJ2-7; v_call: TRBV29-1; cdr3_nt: TGCAGCGTTGAAGGTTTCACAGGGGGCACCGACGAGCAGTACTTC; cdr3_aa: CSVEGFTGGTDEQYF
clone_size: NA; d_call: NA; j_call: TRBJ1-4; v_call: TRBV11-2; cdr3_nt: TGTGCCAGCAGCCCCCTTGGAGTCGGAACTAATGAAAAACTGTTTTTT; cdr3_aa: CASSPLGVGTNEKLFF
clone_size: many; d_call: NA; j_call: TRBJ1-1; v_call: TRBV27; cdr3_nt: TGTGCCAGCAGTTCCCTCATGAACACTGAAGCTTTCTTT; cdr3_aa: CASSSLMNTEAFF
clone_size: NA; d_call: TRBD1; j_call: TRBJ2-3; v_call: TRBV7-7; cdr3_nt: TGTGCCAGCAGCCTTACCCTCGACAGGGGTGGCACAGATACGCAGTATTTT; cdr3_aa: CASSLTLDRGGTDTQYF
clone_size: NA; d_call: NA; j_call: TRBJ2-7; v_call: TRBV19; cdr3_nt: TGTGCCAGTAAAGGGAACTGGCAGGGGACCGAGCAGTACTTC; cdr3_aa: CASKGNWQGTEQYF
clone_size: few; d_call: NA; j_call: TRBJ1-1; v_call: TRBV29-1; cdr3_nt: TGCAGCGGGGGGAGGAACACTGAAGCTTTCTTT; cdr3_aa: CSGGRNTEAFF